These 24 T cell receptor beta chains were all obtained from the same sample, sequenced in a study of shared clonotypes between healthy human individuals (dated by TCRdb to the early 2020s). Library prep was done by the immunoSEQ multiplex PCR assay. Sourced from immuneACCESS, this table was stored by TCRdb with only in-frame sequences that have V and J called. A share of the clones is absent; for the studies checked, an unresolved V gene accounts for under half, and the remainder has no known explanation. The sample data list fewer than 550,000 clones, and nearly 80% of these were observed just once. The top ten hold around 13% of the sample. Sequenced material: PBMCs. These receptors all come from a woman between 35 and 50 years old in good health. Some clones in this sample may be carry-over from other donors' samples.

This chain uses TRBV27 with TRBJ2-1, with TRBD2 matching over 9 bases. The CDR3 extends over 15 amino acids. V lost 4 bases to trimming and J lost 7 bases; unmatched junction nucleotides: 8. Per the germline V gene, CDR1 is MNHEY and CDR2 is SMNVEV (reference sequence). The CDR3 loop is CASSSPSGARNEQFF. The DNA for the CDR3 is TGTGCCAGCAGTTCTCCTAGCGGGGCGAGGAATGAGCAGTTCTTC.

The V and J genes are TRBV28 and TRBJ2-7, with D possibly being TRBD2 (5 bases). Germline V gene sequence: CDR1 MDHEN, CDR2 SYDVKM. CDR3 length: 14 residues. V was pared by 2 bases and J by 5 bases, with 13 bases between. CDR3 sequence: CASSLIMRVNEQYF. In DNA form, the CDR3 reads TGTGCCAGCAGTTTAATAATGCGGGTGAACGAGCAGTACTTC.

This chain connects TRBV28 to TRBJ2-5, with D tentatively TRBD1 (5 bases). The DNA end is more similar to TRBJ2-7, so the J call may be wrong. This CDR3 is 12 amino acids long. The V gene's germline CDR1 is MDHEN and CDR2 SYDVKM. The CDR3 DNA reads as TGTGCCAGCAGCCCAGGGTCCTACGAGCAGTACTTC. This gives the protein CASSPGSYEQYF.

The V gene is TRBV4-1, the J gene TRBJ1-2; D not certain. The CDR3 sequence is 15 residues long. Germline V gene lookup returns CDR1 MGHRA and CDR2 YSYEKL. Deletions cut 4 bases from V and 3 bases from J, with 15 bases between. In nucleotides, the CDR3 is TGCGCCAGCAGCCCACACAAGTCTGAGGACTATGGCTACACCTTC. Translation gives CASSPHKSEDYGYTF.

V gene TRBV4-1 combines with J gene TRBJ2-7; 10 bases agree with TRBD1. This CDR3 region has 18 residues. Trimming at V came to 2 bases and at J to 1 base, leaving 11 bases not matched to a gene. CDR1 is MGHRA, CDR2 YSYEKL, per germline. This CDR3 is CASSQSGIGTGASYEQYF. The CDR3 DNA reads as TGCGCCAGCAGCCAATCAGGGATAGGGACAGGGGCTTCCTACGAGCAGTACTTC.

V gene TRBV4-2 combines with J gene TRBJ2-7; 14 positions agree with TRBD2. Unmatched junction bases numbered 1, after V lost 3 bases and J lost 0 bases. The CDR3 is 16 amino acids. Germline CDR1 is LGHNA and CDR2 is YNFKEQ. CDR3 in amino acids: CASSHGTSGSSYEQYF. The CDR3 DNA is TGTGCCAGCAGCCACGGGACTAGCGGGAGCTCCTACGAGCAGTACTTC.

This rearrangement joins TRBV5-1 to TRBJ2-3; 11 bases map to TRBD2. This CDR3 spans 16 amino acids. Germline V gives CDR1 SGHRS, CDR2 YFSETQ. Trimming removed 0 bases from V and 5 bases from J; junction bases left unmatched: 5. For the CDR3, the DNA is TGCGCCAGCAGCTTGGCCCTAGCGGGAGGTCTAGATACGCAGTATTTT. Protein product: CASSLALAGGLDTQYF.

The chain employs TRBV6-5 and TRBJ1-3; 7 nucleotides match TRBD1. This CDR3 region has 14 residues. V gave up 6 bases and J gave up 4 bases; unmatched junction bases: 6. Germline CDR1 MNHEY, CDR2 SVGAGI. This CDR3 reads CASSPDRVGNTIYF. The CDR3 nucleotides read TGTGCCAGCAGCCCAGACAGGGTCGGAAACACCATATATTTT.

This chain connects TRBV18 to TRBJ2-5; 11 nucleotides agree with TRBD1. V lost 3 bases and J lost 5; bases outside the gene matches: 5. Germline V gene data show CDR1 as KGHSH and CDR2 as LQKENI. This CDR3 region has 15 residues. CDR3 nucleotide sequence: TGTGCCAGCTCACCCCGGACAGGGGGCGCGGAGACCCAGTACTTC. The encoded protein is CASSPRTGGAETQYF.

The chain couples TRBV11-2 to TRBJ2-1; 7 nucleotides align to TRBD2. The germline CDR1 and CDR2 sequences are SGHAT and FQNNGV. The trim removed 2 bases at V and 4 bases at J, leaving 5 bases unmatched. This CDR3 region has 15 residues. CDR3 loop: CASSLPGLGYNEQFF. The CDR3 bases are TGTGCCAGCAGCTTACCCGGACTAGGGTACAATGAGCAGTTCTTC.

Written as DNA, the CDR3 is TGTGCCAGCAGTGGGACAGGCTTAGGGACCCAGTACTTC. Amino acid sequence: CASSGTGLGTQYF. The V call is TRBV2, the J call TRBJ2-5; 7 positions match TRBD1. The V gene end was trimmed by 4 bases and the J gene end by 7 bases; junction bases not matched to a gene: 6. Germline lookup yields CDR1 SNHLY and CDR2 FYNNEI. The CDR3 has 13 amino acids. Full variable domain (rest looked up from reference TRBV2 and TRBJ2-5): EPEVTQTPSHQVTQMGQEVILRCVPISNHLYFYWYRQILGQKVEFLVSFYNNEISEKSEIFDDQFSVERPDGSNFTLKIRSTKLEDSAMYFCASSGTGLGTQYFGPGTRLLVL.

The J gene is TRBJ2-7, the V gene TRBV14; D is undetermined. This CDR3 spans 14 amino acids. The germline CDR1 and CDR2 sequences are SGHDN and FVKESK. The V gene lost 3 bases and the J gene lost 5 bases, with 14 bases spanning the gap. This CDR3 is CASSQLDRGHEQYF. CDR3 bases: TGTGCCAGCAGCCAGCTAGATCGTGGCCACGAGCAGTACTTC.

The chain combines TRBV9 with TRBJ2-1; TRBD2 aligns across 7 bases. This CDR3 has 14 amino acids. In germline, CDR1 is SGDLS, CDR2 YYNGEE. V shed 6 bases, J shed 9 bases, and the junction held 12 bases outside the gene matches. The CDR3 here is CASTAGPGRGEQFF. CDR3 DNA: TGTGCCAGCACCGCGGGGCCGGGGAGGGGTGAGCAGTTCTTC.

The chain joins TRBV11-2 to TRBJ2-2; D possibly corresponds to TRBD2 (5 bases). Trimming shortened V by 5 bases and J by 4 bases, and 17 bases separated the two germline ends. The CDR3 runs to 16 residues. Germline CDR1 is SGHAT and CDR2 is FQNNGV. CDR3 residues: CASSPRSGSSTGELFF. CDR3 DNA sequence: TGTGCCAGCAGCCCCAGGAGTGGGAGTAGCACCGGGGAGCTGTTTTTT.

The genes are TRBV25-1 and TRBJ1-2; 7 nucleotides match TRBD1. The germline gives CDR1 MGHDK, CDR2 SYGVNS. Trimming removed 5 bases from V and 5 bases from J; junction bases left unmatched: 5. CDR3 length: 13 amino acids. CDR3 sequence: CASSPGTAYGYTF. The CDR3 coding sequence is TGTGCCAGCAGTCCCGGGACAGCTTATGGCTACACCTTC.

This clone has just a few counts. This rearrangement joins TRBV19 to TRBJ1-5; 7 positions match TRBD1. The V and J ends lost 5 bases and 10 bases, in that order; junction bases with no gene match: 5. Germline CDR1 LNHDA, CDR2 SQIVND (reference sequence). This CDR3 is 12 amino acids long. The CDR3: CASSLTGSPQHF. For the CDR3, the DNA is TGTGCCAGTAGTTTGACAGGGAGTCCCCAGCATTTT.

The CDR3 here is CSISVGLAGPGQFF. The CDR3 DNA follows: TGCAGCATCTCGGTCGGGCTAGCGGGGCCGGGGCAGTTCTTC. This chain connects TRBV29-1 to TRBJ2-1; 9 bases are a match to TRBD2. The trim removed 8 bases at V and 12 bases at J, leaving 17 bases unmatched. Germline lookup yields CDR1 SQVTM and CDR2 ANQGSEA. The CDR3 runs 14 residues.

This clone was found a few times. This chain links TRBV5-4 with TRBJ1-3, with TRBD1 identical over 8 bases. CDR1 is SGHNT and CDR2 is YYREEE in the germline V gene (reference sequence). The CDR3 is 14 amino acids. V trimming: 3 bases; J trimming: 4 bases; junction bases outside the gene matches: 3. CDR3 bases: TGTGCCAGCAGCTCAAACAGGGGGGGAAACACCATATATTTT. Protein sequence: CASSSNRGGNTIYF.

As to this clone: A single base separates this from a much larger clone, so it may be a read error. The V gene is TRBV28, the J gene TRBJ2-3; 10 bases line up with TRBD2. Per the germline V gene, CDR1 is MDHEN and CDR2 is SYDVKM. V shed 6 bases and J 0 bases; nucleotides not matched to a gene: 3. The CDR3 sequence is 15 residues long. The CDR3 coding sequence is TGTGCCAGCAGCCGGACTAGCGGAAGCACAGATACGCAGTATTTT. As protein: CASSRTSGSTDTQYF. The variable domain in full, with the rest retrieved from reference TRBV28 and TRBJ2-3, is DVKVTQSSRYLVKRTGEKVFLECVQDMDHENMFWYRQDPGLGLRLIYFSYDVKMKEKGDIPEGYSVSREKKERFSLILESASTNQTSMYLCASSRTSGSTDTQYFGPGTRLTVL.

The gene calls are TRBV21-1 and TRBJ2-7; TRBD1 reflects the table's D call only, with no check against the DNA. TRBV21-1 is described as a pseudogene. There are 13 residues in the CDR3. CDR3 DNA sequence: TGTGCCAGCAGCTTGGACAGGCACTACGAGCAGTACTTC. Protein: CASSLDRHYEQYF.

The chain is built from TRBV5-4 and TRBJ1-1; the match to TRBD1 covers 7 bases. CDR1 SGHNT and CDR2 YYREEE come from the germline V gene (reference sequence). This CDR3 is built from 14 residues. V lost 4 bases to trimming and J lost 5 bases; unmatched junction nucleotides: 8. CDR3: CASSLGGQTTEAFF. In DNA, the CDR3 is TGTGCCAGCAGCCTCGGGGGACAGACTACTGAAGCTTTCTTT.

The chain is built from TRBV30 and TRBJ2-3; 12 bases line up with TRBD2. Germline V gene sequence: CDR1 GTSNPN, CDR2 SVGIG (reference sequence). J gave up 6 bases and V 3 bases, and 7 bases lay outside the gene matches. The CDR3 sequence is 15 residues long. CDR3 residues: CAWRASGRAVDTQYF. CDR3 sequence (DNA): TGTGCCTGGAGGGCTAGCGGGAGGGCCGTTGATACGCAGTATTTT.

The genes are TRBV11-2 and TRBJ2-1, with D hard to call. The CDR3 consists of 12 residues. Germline CDR1 SGHAT, CDR2 FQNNGV. V gave up 1 base and J gave up 15 bases, with 13 bases separating them. The CDR3 sequence: CASSLAGGTLFF. In nucleotides, the CDR3 is TGTGCCAGCAGCTTAGCCGGTGGTACACTGTTCTTC.

This clone was detected a few times. Germline and junction disagree at one end, which may indicate a read error. This chain connects TRBV28 to TRBJ1-1; D unresolved. The CDR3 runs to 12 residues. Germline CDR1 is MDHEN and CDR2 is SYDVKM. CDR3 sequence: CASSFPSTEASF. The CDR3 DNA is TGTGCCAGCAGTTTCCCCAGTACTGAAGCTTCCTTT.